The entry below gives a single T cell receptor beta chain sequence along with its context. This sample was included in a study of CD8 T cells in Susac syndrome. Random hexamers primed reverse transcription of about 0.45 to 1 ug RNA. From the immunoSEQ multiplex PCR reads, TCRdb called clonotypes with MiXCR, one entry per CDR3 protein. The sample holds 300,000 or so distinct CDR3 sequences, about 91% seen once. This CDR3 spans 16 amino acids. V lost 2 bases and J lost 0; bases outside the gene matches: 2. Germline assignment: CDR1 SGDLS and CDR2 YYNGEE. The receptor was derived from a human donor with multiple sclerosis. The chain is built from TRBV9 and TRBJ2-3; 11 bases are shared with TRBD2. Sequenced input: CD4+ T cells from PBMCs. This CDR3 reads CASSVSSGGSTDTQYF. CDR3 nucleotides: TGTGCCAGCAGCGTGTCTAGCGGGGGGAGCACAGATACGCAGTATTTT.